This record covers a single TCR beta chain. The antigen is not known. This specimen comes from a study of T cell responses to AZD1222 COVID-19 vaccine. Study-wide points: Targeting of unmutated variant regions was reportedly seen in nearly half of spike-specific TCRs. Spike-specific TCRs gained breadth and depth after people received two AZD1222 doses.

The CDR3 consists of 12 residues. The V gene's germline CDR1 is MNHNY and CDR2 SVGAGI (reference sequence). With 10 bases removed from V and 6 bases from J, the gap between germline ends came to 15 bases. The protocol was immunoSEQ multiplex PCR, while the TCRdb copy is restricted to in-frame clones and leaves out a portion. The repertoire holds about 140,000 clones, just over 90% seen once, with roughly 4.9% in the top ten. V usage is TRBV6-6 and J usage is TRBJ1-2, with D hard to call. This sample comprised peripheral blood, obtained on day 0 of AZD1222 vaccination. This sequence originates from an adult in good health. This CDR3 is CAIRKGVHGYTF. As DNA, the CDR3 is TGTGCCATCCGAAAAGGCGTACATGGCTACACCTTC.